A selection of T cell receptor beta chains follows, all from one sample in a study of T cells after yellow fever vaccination. MiXCR, run by TCRdb on the 5' RACE reads, gives a single entry per CDR3 protein. Of some 390,000 distinct CDR3 sequences in the sample, approximately 6% were seen once. Sequences were derived from PBMCs, sampled 5 days after the yellow fever booster vaccination. The receptors were sampled from a man under 40 who received the YFV17D yellow fever vaccine. CDR3s include the opening cysteine and the closing phenylalanine or tryptophan. A D gene is named only where the DNA matches it firmly. Part of the rows lack a size; the others show once, few, many or a class for expanded clones.

>13|TRBV20-1|.|few|TRBJ2-5
CSARVTGTETQYF
TGCAGTGCTAGAGTTACCGGGACGGAGACCCAGTACTTC
>17|TRBV27|TRBD2|.|TRBJ2-7
CASSAGTSGDFVYEQYF
TGTGCCAGCAGTGCGGGGACTAGCGGAGATTTCGTCTACGAGCAGTACTTC
>15|TRBV9|TRBD2|many|TRBJ2-1
CASSVRLAAYNEQFF
TGTGCCAGCAGCGTCAGGCTAGCGGCATACAATGAGCAGTTCTTC
>15|TRBV5-1|.|many|TRBJ2-1
CASSRTPGPNNEQFF
TGCGCCAGCAGTCGAACGCCGGGCCCCAACAATGAGCAGTTCTTC
>12|TRBV5-4|.|many|TRBJ2-1
CASSHDRNEQFF
TGTGCCAGCAGCCACGACAGAAATGAGCAGTTCTTC
>11|TRBV6-7|.|many|TRBJ2-2
CASRPPGELFF
TGTGCCAGCAGACCCCCCGGGGAGCTGTTTTTT
>15|TRBV9|.|.|TRBJ2-5
CASSVTPRPQETQYF
TGTGCCAGCAGCGTAACTCCTAGACCTCAAGAGACCCAGTACTTC
>15|TRBV20-1|TRBD1|few|TRBJ2-1
CSAPKTGRAYNEQFF
TGCAGTGCTCCCAAGACAGGGAGAGCCTACAATGAGCAGTTCTTC
>14|TRBV20-1|.|.|TRBJ1-1
CSARDLAGRPEAFF
TGCAGTGCTAGAGATCTGGCAGGGAGGCCTGAAGCTTTCTTT
>15|TRBV7-3|.|.|TRBJ2-3
CASSLGLRTADTQYF
TGTGCCAGCAGCTTGGGCTTGCGGACGGCAGATACGCAGTATTTT
>20|TRBV12-3/TRBV12-4|TRBD2|few|TRBJ2-1
CASSLPPGLAGGSSYNEQFF
TGTGCCAGCAGTTTACCGCCGGGCCTAGCGGGAGGGAGCTCCTACAATGAGCAGTTCTTC
>14|TRBV29-1|.|few|TRBJ2-2
CSGADSRNTGELFF
TGCAGCGGAGCCGACAGCAGAAACACCGGGGAGCTGTTTTTT
>12|TRBV20-1|.|.|TRBJ1-6
CSASLGDSPLHF
TGCAGTGCTAGTTTGGGGGATTCACCCCTCCACTTT
>11|TRBV3-1|.|many|TRBJ2-5
CASSQDGTQYF
TGTGCCAGCAGCCAAGATGGGACCCAGTACTTC
>15|TRBV7-3|.|few|TRBJ2-3
CASSFGSGVTDTQYF
TGTGCCAGCAGCTTTGGTAGCGGCGTCACAGATACGCAGTATTTT
>14|TRBV9|TRBD2|many|TRBJ2-2
CASGWTSGYGELFF
TGTGCCAGCGGGTGGACTAGCGGATACGGGGAGCTGTTTTTT
>12|TRBV7-9|.|few|TRBJ2-7
CASSLYPGEQYF
TGTGCCAGCAGCTTGTATCCCGGCGAGCAGTACTTC
>14|TRBV28|.|.|TRBJ2-3
CASSLGTKTDTQYF
TGTGCCAGCAGTTTAGGGACAAAGACAGATACGCAGTATTTT
>16|TRBV9|TRBD2|few|TRBJ2-7
CASSVSGTSGSYEQYF
TGTGCCAGCAGCGTAAGTGGTACTAGCGGGTCTTACGAGCAGTACTTC
>16|TRBV7-2|TRBD1|.|TRBJ2-1
CASSVPRDRGSGVLFF
TGTGCCAGCAGTGTCCCCCGAGACAGGGGGTCGGGGGTACTGTTCTTC
>13|TRBV11-3|.|few|TRBJ2-1
CASSIGPLREQFF
TGTGCCAGCAGTATCGGGCCCCTCCGAGAGCAGTTCTTC
>14|TRBV28|.|.|TRBJ2-2
CASSARLVTGELFF
TGTGCCAGCAGTGCACGACTAGTCACCGGGGAGCTGTTTTTT
>13|TRBV7-2|TRBD1|many|TRBJ2-7
CASNRDRGYEQYF
TGTGCCAGCAACCGGGACAGGGGCTACGAGCAGTACTTC
>18|TRBV10-3|TRBD2|.|TRBJ2-1
CAISVATTSGNSYNEQFF
TGTGCCATCAGCGTCGCAACTACTAGCGGGAACTCCTACAATGAGCAGTTCTTC
>14|TRBV7-2|TRBD2|many|TRBJ2-7
CASSRAGGLDEQYF
TGTGCCAGCAGCCGGGCGGGAGGGCTGGACGAGCAGTACTTC
>16|TRBV6-5|TRBD1|few|TRBJ1-1
CASSYFSRGLNTEAFF
TGTGCCAGCAGTTACTTTTCCAGGGGGTTGAACACTGAAGCTTTCTTT
>14|TRBV10-3|.|many|TRBJ2-2
CATGTPTAGGELFF
TGTGCCACCGGGACACCCACAGCCGGCGGGGAGCTGTTTTTT
>18|TRBV9|TRBD2|.|TRBJ2-3
CASSVAVGGLAGIDTQYF
TGTGCCAGCAGCGTAGCGGTCGGGGGACTAGCGGGAATAGATACGCAGTATTTT
>16|TRBV9|.|many|TRBJ2-2
CASRFLGPQNTGELFF
TGTGCCAGCAGGTTTCTGGGACCGCAGAACACCGGGGAGCTGTTTTTT
>12|TRBV7-2|.|.|TRBJ2-1
CASSLDLGVQFF
TGTGCCAGCAGCTTAGACTTAGGGGTGCAGTTCTTC
>15|TRBV2|.|many|TRBJ2-3
CASRVGSSSTDTQYF
TGTGCCAGCAGAGTAGGGAGTTCTAGCACAGATACGCAGTATTTT
>13|TRBV7-2|.|few|TRBJ2-3
CASRRENTDTQYF
TGTGCCAGCAGGAGGGAGAACACAGATACGCAGTATTTT
>14|TRBV6-2/TRBV6-3|.|few|TRBJ2-2
CASILTSRTGELFF
TGTGCCAGCATTCTGACTAGTCGGACCGGGGAGCTGTTTTTT